This T cell receptor beta chain was sequenced during a study of T cells after yellow fever vaccination. Study in general: Fractions of low cell number were prepared using SMART-Seq v4 Ultra Low Input. Study observations and caveats: There was a possibility that FACS-sorted repertoires contained abundant clonotypes contaminating from the bulk population.

MiXCR, applied by TCRdb to the 5' RACE reads, yields one record per CDR3 protein. The sample holds about 630,000 distinct CDR3 sequences; 10% to 15% are singletons and the top ten take just under 15%. Germline V CDR1 and CDR2: SGHRS, YFSETQ. The CDR3 has 14 residues. V lost 3 bases to trimming and J lost 4 bases, with 12 bases between them. The sample holds a few counts of this clonotype. Its specificity is not known. Source: PBMCs, taken on the day of the yellow fever booster vaccination. The chain links TRBV5-1 to TRBJ2-3, with D perhaps being TRBD1 or TRBD2 (5 bases each). The clonotype comes from a man aged 25-45 years who received the YFV17D yellow fever vaccine. The CDR3 sequence: CASSSLGAADTQYF. CDR3 bases: TGCGCCAGCAGCTCCCTCGGGGCGGCAGATACGCAGTATTTT.